Listed below are T cell receptor beta chains from one sample, sequenced in a study of cytotoxic CD8 clonotypes in ibrutinib-treated CLL. Repertoires were generated with immunoSEQ multiplex PCR, while TCRdb's copy carries only in-frame clones and drops some. Of 110,000 or so clones in the sample, 45% to 65% were seen once. The sample in question was PBMCs, obtained after 24 months of ibrutinib treatment. The source of these receptors is a human donor with chronic lymphocytic leukemia. Each CDR3 is given with its conserved first and last residue. D genes are given only for firm matches. Size is omitted from some rows. Given values are once, few, many or a class for expanded clones.

d_call clone_size j_call v_call cdr3_length cdr3_nt cdr3_aa
NA NA TRBJ2-3 TRBV30 15 TGTGCCTGGAGTATAGGGGCGGGGGCCGAAGATACGCAGTATTTT CAWSIGAGAEDTQYF
NA NA TRBJ2-5 TRBV7-2 14 TGTGCCAGCAGCCGATACCTAGGGAAGGAGACCCAGTACTTC CASSRYLGKETQYF
NA NA TRBJ1-1 TRBV27 13 TGTGCCAGCAGTTCTACCCTGAACACTGAAGCTTTCTTT CASSSTLNTEAFF
NA NA TRBJ2-7 TRBV5-6 13 TGTGCCAGCAGTCCAGAACACCGCTCCGAGCAGTACTTC CASSPEHRSEQYF
NA few TRBJ1-6 TRBV7-8 14 TGTGCCAGCAGTCAGCAGGGTGGTGGTTCACCCCTCCACTTT CASSQQGGGSPLHF
NA NA TRBJ1-5 TRBV19 16 TGTGCCAGTAGTAGCCGGGACTCCAGACGCAATCAGCCCCAGCATTTT CASSSRDSRRNQPQHF
NA few TRBJ1-1 TRBV28 15 TGTGCCAGCAGTTCCCATGGGACGGTGAACACTGAAGCTTTCTTT CASSSHGTVNTEAFF
NA NA TRBJ1-3 TRBV6-4 12 TGTGCCAGGAACACTTTGGGAAACACCATATATTTT CARNTLGNTIYF
NA NA TRBJ2-2 TRBV6-5 15 TGTGCCAGCAGTTACTCGAAGGGGACTCCCCGGGAGCTGTTTTTT CASSYSKGTPRELFF
NA NA TRBJ1-2 TRBV28 12 TGTGCCAGCACCGACAGGAGCTATGGCTACACCTTC CASTDRSYGYTF
NA NA TRBJ2-7 TRBV9 14 TGTGCCAGCAGCCCAGGGGTCCCGACCTACGAGCAGTACTTC CASSPGVPTYEQYF
TRBD2 NA TRBJ2-5 TRBV7-2 16 TGTGCCAGCAGCTGGAGGGCGGGGGGGGCCGGAGAGACCCAGTACTTC CASSWRAGGAGETQYF
NA NA TRBJ2-7 TRBV6-5 14 TGTGCCAGCAGTTACGTTTTAGCGGTCTACGAGCAGTACTTC CASSYVLAVYEQYF
TRBD2 NA TRBJ2-7 TRBV5-1 15 TGCGCCAGCAGCCAAGGACTAGCGGGGGGTTACGAGCAGTACTTC CASSQGLAGGYEQYF
TRBD1 NA TRBJ2-2 TRBV5-1 16 TGCGCCAGCACCCGGGGACAGGGATTCAACACCGGGGAGCTGTTTTTT CASTRGQGFNTGELFF
NA once TRBJ2-2 TRBV7-9 10 TGTGCCAGCGGGGTCGGGGAGCTGTTTTTT CASGVGELFF
NA once TRBJ2-3 TRBV10-3 13 TGTGCCACTCGGACAACTAGCACAGATACGCAGTATTTT CATRTTSTDTQYF
NA NA TRBJ1-6 TRBV5-6 17 TGTGCCAGCAGCCGTGGGGAAAGGGGTGCCTATAATTCACCCCTCCACTTT CASSRGERGAYNSPLHF
TRBD1 few TRBJ2-3 TRBV6-5 12 TGTGCCAGCAAGGACAGGGGAGATACGCAGTATTTT CASKDRGDTQYF
NA once TRBJ2-3 TRBV13 15 TGTGCCAGCAGCTTAGGCGGGGGGCCTACAGATACGCAGTATTTT CASSLGGGPTDTQYF
TRBD2 few TRBJ2-2 TRBV5-6 16 TGTGCCAGCAGCTTAGCGGGGGCCCTAAACACCGGGGAGCTGTTTTTT CASSLAGALNTGELFF
NA NA TRBJ1-6 TRBV25-1 14 TGTGCCAGCAGTGAAGGAGGCCGTACTCCACCCCTCCACTTT CASSEGGRTPPLHF
TRBD1 medium-sized TRBJ1-3 TRBV7-9 15 TGTGCCAGCAGCCCAACAGGGGAGGCTGGAAACACCATATATTTT CASSPTGEAGNTIYF
NA NA TRBJ2-5 TRBV5-6 15 TGTGCCAGCAGCCTTCGCCGGGTCTACCAAGAGACCCAGTACTTC CASSLRRVYQETQYF
NA NA TRBJ1-1 TRBV6-5 12 TGTGCCAGCAGTTACCAAGGGGCTCGGGCTTTCTTT CASSYQGARAFF
NA NA TRBJ1-5 TRBV6-6 16 TGTGCCAGCAGTTACTCGAGCCCGGTTGGGTATCAGCCCCAGCATTTT CASSYSSPVGYQPQHF
NA NA TRBJ2-7 TRBV14 11 TGTGCCAGCAGCCTTGGGCACGAGCAGTACTTC CASSLGHEQYF
TRBD2 once TRBJ2-1 TRBV5-1 14 TGCGCCAGCACCGGGACTAGCAGTTACAATGAGCAGTTCTTC CASTGTSSYNEQFF
NA NA TRBJ1-1 TRBV30 13 TGTGCCTGGAGTTCCGACCCGAACACTGAAGCTTTCTTT CAWSSDPNTEAFF
TRBD1 few TRBJ1-2 TRBV5-1 15 TGCGCCAGCAGCTTGGCGGGACAGGGGGCGCAAGGCTACACCTTC CASSLAGQGAQGYTF
NA NA TRBJ2-1 TRBV4-3 13 TGCGCCAGCAGCCAAGAAATAAATATTGAGCAGTTCTTC CASSQEINIEQFF